This T cell receptor (beta chain) was sequenced for a study of cytomegalovirus exposure and HLA in healthy donors. Broader study findings: Confirmation in vitro established that a few CMV-associated chains were specific for CMV antigens. Researchers reported in a later analysis that a missense DCLRE1C variant was tied to TCR beta V- and J-gene trimming. An Asian-associated ancestry cluster reportedly showed fewer N-insertions than the roughly 670-donor mean in a later analysis.

Vbeta (60) and Jbeta (13) primers were used in the PCR. Original methodology: In a later analysis, about 9.9 million of 65 million to 90 million unique beta chains occurred in at least two donors. Libraries were prepared by immunoSEQ multiplex PCR; TCRdb keeps only in-frame clonotypes and omits some of them. V, J and clone size are taken as reported in that table, and D and trimming were inferred from the DNA itself. The sample includes more than 150,000 clones, approximately 82% of them seen just once. Trimming stripped 4 bases from V and 0 bases from J, with 16 bases between. This CDR3 is 16 amino acids long. Germline CDR1 is MGHRA and CDR2 is YSYEKL. Remarks on this clone: Its antigen remains unknown.

Sequenced material: PBMCs. V usage is TRBV4-1 and J usage is TRBJ2-7; a possible D gene is TRBD2 (6 bases). The sequence was collected from a woman aged 18-35 years in good health and CMV-seropositive. In nucleotides, the CDR3 is TGCGCCAGCAGCCCGATTACGCGGGGATTCTCCTACGAGCAGTACTTC. Translating gives CASSPITRGFSYEQYF.